Listed below are T cell receptor beta chains from one sample, sequenced in a study of T cells in Graves' hyperthyroidism and ophthalmopathy. TCRdb re-called the multiplex PCR reads through MiXCR, storing one row per CDR3 protein. The repertoire includes fewer than 400,000 distinct CDR3 sequences, approximately 15% of them detected once, and 25% to 35% sits in the top ten. Sequenced material: blood. The receptors derive from a young woman with Graves' hyperthyroidism that later progressed to Graves' ophthalmopathy. Each CDR3 is given with its conserved first and last residue. The D gene is left open where the match is weak. A clone size is listed for some rows: how often the clone was seen (once, few, many), or a class if it is expanded.

TRBV6-2/TRBV6-3	TRBJ2-7	NA	NA	CASSFPDSYEQYF	TGTGCCAGCAGTTTTCCGGATTCCTACGAGCAGTACTTC
TRBV7-9	TRBJ2-7	few	TRBD1	CASSFGTGSAEQYF	TGTGCCAGCAGCTTTGGGACAGGGTCGGCCGAGCAGTACTTC
TRBV5-1	TRBJ2-2	many	NA	CASSLAGRSTGELFF	TGCGCCAGCAGCTTGGCCGGTAGGAGCACCGGGGAGCTGTTTTTT
TRBV11-2	TRBJ2-2	NA	TRBD1	CASSPGTGGWTGELFF	TGTGCCAGCAGCCCCGGGACAGGGGGCTGGACCGGGGAGCTGTTTTTT
TRBV5-1	TRBJ2-1	NA	TRBD2	CASSLVWGTSSYNEQFF	TGCGCCAGCAGCTTGGTTTGGGGGACTAGCTCCTACAATGAGCAGTTCTTC
TRBV27	TRBJ1-2	NA	TRBD1	CASSSPGTANGYTF	TGTGCCAGCAGTTCCCCCGGGACAGCAAATGGCTACACCTTC
TRBV19	TRBJ1-5	many	NA	CASSIGPLRQASNQPQHF	TGTGCCAGTAGTATTGGTCCCTTACGACAGGCTAGCAATCAGCCCCAGCATTTT
TRBV7-9	TRBJ2-3	many	NA	CASSSTGRPDTQYF	TGTGCCAGCAGCTCGACCGGACGTCCAGATACGCAGTATTTT
TRBV28	TRBJ2-7	many	NA	CASSDHPSRDEQYF	TGTGCCAGCAGTGACCACCCGAGCCGGGACGAGCAGTACTTC
TRBV11-2	TRBJ2-2	many	NA	CASSDSGTANTGELFF	TGTGCCAGCAGCGATTCCGGGACGGCTAACACCGGGGAGCTGTTTTTT
TRBV28	TRBJ2-7	many	TRBD2	CASSLGTSGPSYEQYF	TGTGCCAGCAGTCTCGGGACTAGCGGGCCCTCCTACGAGCAGTACTTC
TRBV11-2	TRBJ2-7	many	NA	CASSLRAASSYEQYF	TGTGCCAGCAGCTTACGGGCGGCTAGCTCCTACGAGCAGTACTTC
TRBV5-6	TRBJ1-5	few	TRBD1	CASSLGGQGRNQPQHF	TGTGCCAGCAGCTTGGGGGGACAGGGAAGGAATCAGCCCCAGCATTTT
TRBV14	TRBJ2-2	once	NA	CASSPIGGGPNTGELFF	TGTGCCAGCAGCCCCATCGGGGGAGGTCCCAACACCGGGGAGCTGTTTTTT
TRBV20-1	TRBJ2-4	many	TRBD2	CSAGTSGRINIQYF	TGCAGTGCAGGGACTAGCGGGAGGATAAACATTCAGTACTTC
TRBV5-1	TRBJ2-5	NA	NA	CASSLFGTEQETQYF	TGCGCCAGCAGCTTGTTTGGGACGGAGCAAGAGACCCAGTACTTC
TRBV6-5	TRBJ1-3	few	NA	CASSYSFFRTNSGNTIYF	TGTGCCAGCAGTTACTCGTTCTTCAGGACTAACTCTGGAAACACCATATATTTT
TRBV18	TRBJ2-7	many	NA	CASSPDFPGEQYF	TGTGCCAGCTCACCGGACTTTCCAGGGGAGCAGTACTTC
TRBV29-1	TRBJ2-1	NA	NA	CSAGHYNEQFF	TGCAGCGCCGGACATTACAATGAGCAGTTCTTC
TRBV6-1	TRBJ2-2	many	NA	CASSYLSAQDTGELFF	TGTGCCAGCAGTTACCTCAGCGCGCAGGACACCGGGGAGCTGTTTTTT
TRBV15	TRBJ2-2	once	NA	CATSRVVGAPGELFF	TGTGCCACCAGCAGAGTCGTAGGGGCCCCCGGGGAGCTGTTTTTT
TRBV27	TRBJ2-7	many	NA	CASSLSQGNSYEQYF	TGTGCCAGCAGTTTATCCCAGGGAAACTCCTACGAGCAGTACTTC
TRBV28	TRBJ2-7	NA	NA	CASSLGVEQVPFSYEQYF	TGTGCCAGCAGTTTAGGGGTTGAGCAGGTTCCGTTCTCCTACGAGCAGTACTTC
TRBV12-3/TRBV12-4	TRBJ2-3	NA	TRBD1	CASSLGRQGWDTDTQYF	TGTGCCAGCAGTTTAGGGAGACAGGGTTGGGACACAGATACGCAGTATTTT
TRBV7-2	TRBJ2-3	NA	NA	CASSLDRAADTQYF	TGTGCCAGCAGCTTAGACAGGGCGGCGGATACGCAGTATTTT
TRBV11-2	TRBJ2-1	many	NA	CASSLGYEQFF	TGTGCCAGCAGCTTAGGTTATGAGCAGTTCTTC
TRBV7-8	TRBJ2-3	many	NA	CASTQNRLADTQYF	TGTGCCAGCACCCAAAATAGATTGGCAGATACGCAGTATTTT
TRBV6-2/TRBV6-3	TRBJ2-1	NA	NA	CASRGVSRAGNEQFF	TGTGCCAGCAGGGGGGTTAGCAGGGCGGGCAATGAGCAGTTCTTC